This T cell receptor (beta chain) was sequenced during a study of early T cells in non-severe SARS-CoV-2 infection. The wider study: Sequencing used unsorted whole-blood bulk RNA, so chains lack pairing. Whole-study results and caveats: The VDJdb matching leaned toward anti-spike CD8 responses and overlooked private and CD4 specificities.

The protocol attached unique molecular identifiers to individual cDNA molecules. Each CDR3 protein gets one entry after TCRdb re-called the 5' RACE reads with MiXCR. Of 46,000 or so distinct CDR3 sequences listed, roughly 4% are singletons. This clonotype was detected many times. Its target is not known. This CDR3 is 14 amino acids long. The germline V gene encodes CDR1 DFQATT and CDR2 SNEGSKA (reference sequence). V was clipped by 4 bases and J by 1 base; unmatched bases: 2. The gene calls are TRBV20-1 and TRBJ2-1; TRBD1 agrees at 9 bases. The sample taken for sequencing was whole blood. The receptor comes from an adult who was a healthcare worker with PCR-confirmed SARS-CoV-2 infection or an uninfected control (not recorded which). CDR3 protein: CSANRGPSYNEQFF. The CDR3 coding sequence is TGCAGTGCTAACAGGGGGCCATCCTACAATGAGCAGTTCTTC.